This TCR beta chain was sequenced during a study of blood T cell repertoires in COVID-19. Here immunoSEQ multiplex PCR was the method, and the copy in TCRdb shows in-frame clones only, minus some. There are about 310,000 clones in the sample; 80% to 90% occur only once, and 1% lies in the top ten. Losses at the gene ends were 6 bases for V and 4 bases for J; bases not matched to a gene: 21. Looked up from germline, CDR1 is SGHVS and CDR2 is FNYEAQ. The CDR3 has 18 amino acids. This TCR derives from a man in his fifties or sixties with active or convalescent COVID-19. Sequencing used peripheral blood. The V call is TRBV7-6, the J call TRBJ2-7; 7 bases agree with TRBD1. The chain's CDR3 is CASSPPQGVRDSFYEQYF. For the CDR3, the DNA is TGTGCCAGCAGTCCCCCGCAGGGCGTCCGGGACAGTTTTTACGAGCAGTACTTC.